Listed here are 30 T cell receptor beta chains from one sample, sequenced in a study of OX40 agonist ivuxolimab in advanced cancers. Generated by immunoSEQ multiplex PCR, the TCRdb table keeps only in-frame clones and is missing some. Among tens of thousands of clones, 91% were seen once, and the ten largest hold approximately 19%. The sequencing here drew on CD4+ or CD8+ T cells sorted from blood, taken in a trial of the OX40 agonist ivuxolimab. These receptor sequences come from an adult with an advanced solid tumor such as melanoma, head and neck, liver or kidney cancer.

CDR3 loop: CASSSAFGALLEAFF. The CDR3 nucleotides read TGTGCCAGCAGCTCGGCGTTTGGGGCTCTACTTGAAGCTTTCTTT. The rearrangement joins TRBV7-8 to TRBJ1-1; a weak D match, TRBD1 (5 bases). Germline V gene lookup returns CDR1 SGHVS and CDR2 FQNEAQ. This CDR3 is 15 amino acids long. V lost 4 bases and J lost 7, with 19 bases in between. Using reference TRBV7-8 and TRBJ1-1 for the parts outside the CDR3, the full variable domain is GAGVSQSPRYKVAKRGQDVALRCDPISGHVSLFWYQQALGQGPEFLTYFQNEAQLDKSGLPSDRFFAERPEGSVSTLKIQRTQQEDSAVYLCASSSAFGALLEAFFGQGTRLTVV.

This chain joins TRBV5-1 and TRBJ2-2, with TRBD2 as a possible D gene (6 bases). V lost 0 bases, J lost 2 bases, and 11 bases lay in between. This CDR3 is built from 16 residues. Germline CDR1 reads SGHRS; CDR2 reads YFSETQ. In DNA form, the CDR3 reads TGCGCCAGCAGCTTGGTAAGCGGGCCCAACACCGGGGAGCTGTTTTTT. Translating gives CASSLVSGPNTGELFF.

This chain joins TRBV7-8 and TRBJ2-1; D is perhaps TRBD1 (5 bases). This CDR3 has 15 residues. Trimming took 4 bases from V and 4 from J, leaving 14 bases between them. The germline CDR1 and CDR2 sequences are SGHVS and FQNEAQ. CDR3 loop: CASSSTVALYNEQFF. The CDR3 DNA reads TGTGCCAGCAGCTCGACAGTGGCTCTTTACAATGAGCAGTTCTTC.

This clone was detected once. This chain links TRBV5-1 with TRBJ1-2, with 11 bases fitting TRBD1. The CDR3 is made up of 15 amino acids. Germline CDR1 reads SGHRS; CDR2 reads YFSETQ. After removal of 1 base from V and 6 bases from J, the junction contained 5 bases not matched to a gene. The CDR3 region is CASSLPRDRGDGYTF. CDR3 DNA sequence: TGCGCCAGCAGCTTGCCCCGGGACAGGGGGGATGGCTACACCTTC.

This chain uses TRBV6-4 with TRBJ1-1; unclear D gene. The CDR3 is made up of 13 amino acids. Germline V gives CDR1 MRHNA, CDR2 SNTAGT. V gave up 5 bases and J gave up 3 bases, with 10 bases separating them. Here the CDR3 reads CASSLDGYTEAFF. The CDR3, as DNA: TGTGCCAGCAGTCTGGATGGTTACACTGAAGCTTTCTTT.

The chain uses TRBV5-1 and TRBJ1-3; 8 bases fit TRBD1. Germline V gives CDR1 SGHRS, CDR2 YFSETQ. Trimming removed 4 bases from V and 4 bases from J; junction bases left unmatched: 22. The CDR3 totals 20 residues. The CDR3 nucleotides are TGCGCCAGCAGCACCAGTACCATAAGACAGGGGAGGAATCAGGGAAACACCATATATTTT. The encoded protein is CASSTSTIRQGRNQGNTIYF.

The rearrangement links TRBV19 to TRBJ2-2; TRBD2 is a possible D gene (6 bases). Germline V lookup: CDR1 LNHDA, CDR2 SQIVND (reference sequence). The ends were cut back, 3 bases at V and 1 base at J, with 9 bases in the middle. The CDR3 extends over 15 amino acids. DNA for the CDR3: TGTGCCAGTAGTATGGGACTTTTGAACACCGGGGAGCTGTTTTTT. It specifies CASSMGLLNTGELFF.

The J gene is TRBJ1-1, the V gene TRBV7-2; D unresolved. Trimming cost V 6 bases and J 1 base, with 12 bases left between them. CDR1 is SGHTA and CDR2 is FQGNSA in the germline V gene. The CDR3 extends over 14 amino acids. The CDR3 DNA sequence: TGTGCCAGCAGTGGTGGGGTACGGAACACTGAAGCTTTCTTT. Translating gives CASSGGVRNTEAFF.

The chain employs TRBV15 and TRBJ1-5; no clear D. The CDR3 runs 14 residues. V dropped 0 bases and J dropped 6 bases, with 9 bases sitting between them. The V gene's germline CDR1 is LNHNV and CDR2 YYDKDF (reference sequence). CDR3 loop: CATSRDGRVQPQHF. As DNA, the CDR3 is TGTGCCACCAGCAGAGATGGTAGGGTTCAGCCCCAGCATTTT.

This chain joins TRBV9 and TRBJ2-1; D remains ambiguous. The V end lost 5 bases, the J end lost 4 bases, and 10 bases lay between the germline ends. The V gene's germline CDR1 is SGDLS and CDR2 YYNGEE. The length of the CDR3 is 13 residues. For the CDR3, the DNA is TGTGCCAGCAGTCCCGTTTCGTACAATGAGCAGTTCTTC. Residues: CASSPVSYNEQFF.

The chain joins TRBV25-1 to TRBJ2-3; D tentatively reads TRBD1 or TRBD2 (5 bases each). Trimming stripped 2 bases from V and 10 bases from J, with 10 bases between. The CDR3 is 12 residues long. Germline CDR1 is MGHDK and CDR2 is SYGVNS. The CDR3 reads CASSERGTPQYF. The CDR3, as DNA: TGTGCCAGCAGTGAACGGGGCACTCCGCAGTATTTT. The full variable domain, completed using reference TRBV25-1 and TRBJ2-3, is EADIYQTPRYLVIGTGKKITLECSQTMGHDKMYWYQQDPGMELHLIHYSYGVNSTEKGDLSSESTVSRIRTEHFPLTLESARPSHTSQYLCASSERGTPQYFGPGTRLTVL.

This clone has only one observation. V and J are TRBV5-1 and TRBJ1-1; TRBD1 is a possible D gene (6 bases). The CDR3 contains 14 residues. Trimming removed 3 bases at V and 5 bases at J, with 14 bases between. CDR1 and CDR2 from the germline V gene are SGHRS and YFSETQ. CDR3 DNA: TGCGCCAGCAGCTGGGGGCAGGGAGAAACTGAAGCTTTCTTT. Amino acids: CASSWGQGETEAFF.

This clone was picked up a small number of times. This chain connects TRBV6-1 to TRBJ1-5; D is unresolved. The CDR3 is 14 amino acids. Germline V gene sequence: CDR1 MNHNS, CDR2 SASEGT. V lost 2 bases, J lost 5 bases, and 10 bases lay in between. CDR3 residues: CASSEISTYQPQHF. The CDR3 nucleotides read TGTGCCAGCAGTGAAATCAGTACCTATCAGCCCCAGCATTTT.

V gene TRBV2 combines with J gene TRBJ1-3; D is undetermined. This CDR3 is 14 amino acids long. The germline CDR1 and CDR2 sequences are SNHLY and FYNNEI. Deletions cut 4 bases from V and 0 bases from J, with 7 bases between. Written as DNA, the CDR3 is TGTGCCAGCAGTGTAGGGTTCTCTGGAAACACCATATATTTT. Protein sequence: CASSVGFSGNTIYF.

The rearrangement joins TRBV19 to TRBJ1-2, with TRBD1 as a possible D gene (5 bases). Germline V CDR1 and CDR2: LNHDA, SQIVND (reference sequence). The germline V and J ends were trimmed by 7 bases and 6 bases, with 18 bases remaining between them. The CDR3 consists of 14 residues. As DNA, the CDR3 is TGTGCCAGTAAAGACTTGGCAGGGAGAGATGGCTACACCTTC. It translates to CASKDLAGRDGYTF.

The V gene is TRBV6-6, the J gene TRBJ1-4; tentative D call: TRBD1 (5 bases). The germline V gene encodes CDR1 MNHNY and CDR2 SVGAGI (reference sequence). V was shortened by 9 bases and J by 2 bases, with 13 bases between the two germline ends. CDR3 length equals 14 residues. The CDR3 sequence is CASEVGVTNEKLFF. CDR3 coding DNA: TGTGCCAGTGAGGTGGGGGTTACTAATGAAAAACTGTTTTTT.

The rearrangement links TRBV19 to TRBJ1-1; D remains ambiguous. CDR1 and CDR2 (germline): LNHDA, SQIVND (reference sequence). V was shortened by 0 bases and J by 3 bases, with 8 bases between the two germline ends. The CDR3 runs 14 residues. The CDR3 protein is CASSIEGSDTEAFF. As DNA, the CDR3 is TGTGCCAGTAGTATAGAAGGGAGCGACACTGAAGCTTTCTTT.

This chain uses TRBV4-2 with TRBJ2-2, with 7 bases identical to TRBD2. J was trimmed by 1 base and V by 4 bases; bases with no gene match: 6. This CDR3 is 16 amino acids long. The germline V gene encodes CDR1 LGHNA and CDR2 YNFKEQ. CDR3 DNA: TGTGCCAGCAGCCCCATTGCGGGGGTGAACACCGGGGAGCTGTTTTTT. It specifies CASSPIAGVNTGELFF.

The V and J genes are TRBV27 and TRBJ2-2; D unresolved. The CDR3 has 15 amino acids. V was shortened by 3 bases and J by 6 bases, with 14 bases between the two germline ends. CDR1 and CDR2 from the germline V gene are MNHEY and SMNVEV (reference sequence). CDR3 amino acids: CASSFLSGVAGELFF. In DNA, the CDR3 is TGTGCCAGCAGTTTTCTCTCAGGAGTGGCCGGGGAGCTGTTTTTT.

J is TRBJ1-1 and V is TRBV4-1, with D perhaps TRBD1 (5 bases). The V end lost 1 base, the J end lost 9 bases, and 24 bases lay between the germline ends. Germline V CDR1 and CDR2: MGHRA, YSYEKL. The CDR3 has 17 amino acids. This CDR3 reads CASSQAGEPRANLKAFF. The CDR3 region has the DNA TGCGCCAGCAGCCAAGCGGGGGAACCCAGGGCTAACTTAAAAGCTTTCTTT.

This chain joins TRBV7-6 and TRBJ2-7, with D perhaps matching TRBD1 (7 bases). The V end lost 3 bases, the J end lost 1 base, and 10 bases lay between the germline ends. The V gene's germline CDR1 is SGHVS and CDR2 FNYEAQ. This CDR3 has 14 residues. Written as DNA, the CDR3 is TGTGCCAGCAGCTTGGCGGGACAGTCCTACGAGCAGTACTTC. Translation: CASSLAGQSYEQYF.

The rearrangement joins TRBV6-1 to TRBJ2-1, with D perhaps matching TRBD1 or TRBD2 (6 bases each). The germline V gene has CDR1 MNHNS and CDR2 SASEGT. The V end lost 7 bases, the J end lost 4 bases, and 11 bases lay between the germline ends. The CDR3 length is 13 residues. The CDR3 coding sequence is TGTGCCAGCAAGGAGGGGGTTTACAATGAGCAGTTCTTC. Amino acids: CASKEGVYNEQFF.

The chain employs TRBV10-2 and TRBJ2-3; 10 bases are shared with TRBD2. The V and J ends lost 6 bases and 2 bases, in that order; junction bases with no gene match: 8. Germline V CDR1 and CDR2: WSHSY, SAAADI. The CDR3 has 16 amino acids. For the CDR3, the DNA is TGCGCCAGCAGCGGAACTAGCGGGGACTACACAGATACGCAGTATTTT. This gives the protein CASSGTSGDYTDTQYF.

V gene TRBV7-9 combines with J gene TRBJ1-1; D unclear. The CDR3 has 15 residues. Trimming removed 5 bases at V and 0 bases at J, with 13 bases between. Per the germline V gene, CDR1 is SEHNR and CDR2 is FQNEAQ (reference sequence). The CDR3 spells CASSTRPEMNTEAFF. The CDR3 DNA sequence: TGTGCCAGCAGCACTAGACCAGAGATGAACACTGAAGCTTTCTTT.

This clone was found once. V is TRBV6-1 and J is TRBJ1-5; possible D gene TRBD1, 5 bases. V was pared by 7 bases and J by 0 bases, with 10 bases between. This CDR3 spans 14 amino acids. Per germline, CDR1 MNHNS and CDR2 SASEGT. The CDR3 is CASNPTASNQPQHF. CDR3 coding DNA: TGTGCCAGCAATCCGACAGCTAGCAATCAGCCCCAGCATTTT.

The chain has TRBV27 and TRBJ1-6; a weak D match, TRBD1 (5 bases). V gave up 2 bases and J gave up 8 bases, with 10 bases separating them. Per germline, CDR1 MNHEY and CDR2 SMNVEV (reference sequence). This CDR3 has 14 residues. The CDR3 nucleotides are TGTGCCAGCAGTTTAACAGGTGTGGATTCACCCCTCCACTTT. Its translation: CASSLTGVDSPLHF.

This clone was seen a handful of times. The gene calls are TRBV19 and TRBJ1-1; the D is unclear. Per germline, CDR1 LNHDA and CDR2 SQIVND (reference sequence). V lost 0 bases and J lost 1, with 9 bases in between. The CDR3 consists of 15 residues. The CDR3 sequence: CASSIDDRWNTEAFF. CDR3 DNA: TGTGCCAGTAGTATAGACGATCGATGGAACACTGAAGCTTTCTTT.

This rearrangement joins TRBV4-2 to TRBJ2-3, with 7 bases that match TRBD2. From germline, CDR1 is LGHNA and CDR2 YNFKEQ. This CDR3 has 17 residues. Trimming at V came to 0 bases and at J to 0 bases, leaving 6 bases not matched to a gene. CDR3 loop: CASSQELSGDSTDTQYF. Written as DNA, the CDR3 is TGTGCCAGCAGCCAAGAACTGAGCGGGGACAGCACAGATACGCAGTATTTT.

This rearrangement joins TRBV6-5 to TRBJ1-1, with TRBD1 as a possible D gene (6 bases). The length of the CDR3 is 15 residues. With 4 bases removed from V and 4 bases from J, the gap between germline ends came to 16 bases. Germline CDR1 is MNHEY and CDR2 is SVGAGI. The CDR3 DNA sequence: TGTGCCAGCAGTTCCTCCCCGACAGGAGGCACTGAAGCTTTCTTT. This encodes CASSSSPTGGTEAFF.

The chain employs TRBV5-4 and TRBJ2-1; 9 bases match TRBD2. Germline V gene lookup returns CDR1 SGHNT and CDR2 YYREEE (reference sequence). The CDR3 has 14 residues. J gave up 9 bases and V 4 bases, and 8 bases lay outside the gene matches. The CDR3 DNA reads as TGTGCCAGCAGCAGACCGGGACTAGCTTTTGAGCAGTTCTTC. Protein sequence: CASSRPGLAFEQFF.